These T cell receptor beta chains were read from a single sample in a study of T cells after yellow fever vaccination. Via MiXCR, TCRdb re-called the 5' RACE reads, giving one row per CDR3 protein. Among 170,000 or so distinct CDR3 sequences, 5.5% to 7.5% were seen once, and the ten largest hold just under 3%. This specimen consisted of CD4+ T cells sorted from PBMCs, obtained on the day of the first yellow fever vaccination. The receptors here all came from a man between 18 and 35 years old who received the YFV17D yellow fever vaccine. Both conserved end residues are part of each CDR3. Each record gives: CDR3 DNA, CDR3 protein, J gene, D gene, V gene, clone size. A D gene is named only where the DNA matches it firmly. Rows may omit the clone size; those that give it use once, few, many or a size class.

TGTGCCAGCAGTTCCTACATCGTGGATACGCAGTATTTT CASSSYIVDTQYF TRBJ2-3 NA TRBV12-3/TRBV12-4 many
TGTGCCAGCAAACAGGGGGAGGCTTACAATGAGCAGTTCTTC CASKQGEAYNEQFF TRBJ2-1 TRBD1 TRBV10-3 many
TGTGCCAGCAGCGTCACCACAGGGGTAGATACGCAGTATTTT CASSVTTGVDTQYF TRBJ2-3 TRBD1 TRBV9 many
TGTGCCAGCAGCTCCACGAACACCGGGGAGCTGTTTTTT CASSSTNTGELFF TRBJ2-2 NA TRBV7-3 NA
TGTGCCAGCAGCTTATACGTTCGGACATTGAACACCGGGGAGCTGTTTTTT CASSLYVRTLNTGELFF TRBJ2-2 NA TRBV7-2 NA
TGCGCCAGCAGCTTGGCGCCAGGGTGGGCAGATACGCAGTATTTT CASSLAPGWADTQYF TRBJ2-3 NA TRBV5-1 NA
TGCGCCAGCAGCTTGCCTTCCTACAATGAGCAGTTCTTC CASSLPSYNEQFF TRBJ2-1 NA TRBV5-1 many
TGCGCCAGCAGGGGGGCCGGGACAGGAACCTACGAGCAGTACTTC CASRGAGTGTYEQYF TRBJ2-7 TRBD1 TRBV5-1 many
TGCAGTGCTAGTCCGCTAGCGGGGGGAGATGATACGCAGTATTTT CSASPLAGGDDTQYF TRBJ2-3 TRBD2 TRBV20-1 NA
TGTGCCAGCAGCGTAGCTTTCTCCAGCGAGCAGTTCTTC CASSVAFSSEQFF TRBJ2-1 NA TRBV9 many
TGTGCCAGCTCACCACTTGGGGCGAGTACTGAAGCTTTCTTT CASSPLGASTEAFF TRBJ1-1 NA TRBV18 many